This TCR beta chain was obtained from a study of cytomegalovirus exposure and HLA in healthy donors. Study information: Membership in the Caucasian-associated ancestry cluster was found for approximately 85% of about 430 genotyped donors.

Germline V gives CDR1 SGHNT, CDR2 YYREEE (reference sequence). Trimming took 4 bases from V and 3 from J; bases not matched to a gene: 7. This CDR3 has 15 residues. The study ran its PCR with 60 Vbeta and 13 Jbeta primers. Methods used by the authors: A follow-up analysis tallied 65 million to 80 million unique TCR beta chains, roughly 9.9 million shared. Profiling relied on immunoSEQ multiplex PCR, and the TCRdb table lists in-frame clones only, not all of them. V and J calls plus clone size are reproduced from that table; the DNA served to infer D and trimming. The repertoire table contains about 46,000 clones.

The TCR was taken from a woman in her 40s in good health and CMV-seronegative. Sequenced sample: PBMCs. The chain uses TRBV5-4 and TRBJ2-7, with 10 bases matching TRBD1. In nucleotides, the CDR3 is TGTGCCAGCAGCCATCGACAGGGGGCTGTCTACGAGCAGTACTTC. This codes for CASSHRQGAVYEQYF.